These 28 T cell receptor beta chains were all obtained from the same sample, sequenced in a study of vaccination effects on CD4 cells after COVID-19 (dated by TCRdb to between 2021 and 2022). Their specific antigens are unknown. The method was the immunoSEQ multiplex PCR assay. The source is immuneACCESS, and TCRdb retained only in-frame sequences with V and J called. Part of the clones is not carried over; for the studies checked, unresolved V genes explain less than half of this, and the remainder is unexplained. The sample includes about 46,000 clones, with about four fifths observed a single time. Under 7% of the sample rests with the top ten. After around ten days of culture, CD4+ T cells were isolated with the EasySep CD4+ T cell isolation kit. Convalescent patients had PCR-confirmed SARS-CoV-2 infection between March and December 2020, before Alpha, Beta and Delta variants emerged in the United States. Participants received two doses of either the BNT162b2 or the mRNA-1273 mRNA SARS-CoV-2 vaccine.

The sequences come from CD4+ T cells from PBMCs cultured without peptide, collected after COVID-19 vaccination. Receptors originate from a human donor who had a prior SARS-CoV-2 infection.

This chain links TRBV9 with TRBJ1-2; D is perhaps TRBD1 (6 bases). Germline V lookup: CDR1 SGDLS, CDR2 YYNGEE. Trimming cost V 2 bases and J 4 bases, with 12 bases left between them. The CDR3 spans 14 residues. CDR3 DNA sequence: TGTGCCAGCAGCGTGGCCTCGGGGGCCTATGGCTACACCTTC. The encoded protein is CASSVASGAYGYTF.

In its sample, this clone was seen once. The CDR3 DNA follows: TGTGCCAGCAGTTTATCGGGGTCTAGAAGCACAGATACGCAGTATTTT. Translation gives CASSLSGSRSTDTQYF. The chain employs TRBV27 and TRBJ2-3; D gene uncertain. The CDR3 covers 16 residues. In germline, CDR1 is MNHEY, CDR2 SMNVEV (reference sequence). The V and J ends lost 0 bases and 0 bases respectively, with 10 bases between them.

This rearrangement joins TRBV5-1 to TRBJ2-2, with 8 nucleotides matching TRBD2. Germline trimming cut 4 bases from V and 4 bases from J; bases unmatched to any gene: 3. This CDR3 has 14 amino acids. Germline V gene sequence: CDR1 SGHRS, CDR2 YFSETQ. CDR3 sequence (DNA): TGCGCCAGCAGCCCGGGGGGGCCCACCGGGGAGCTGTTTTTT. Encoded protein: CASSPGGPTGELFF.

This clone was observed a handful of times. This chain uses TRBV2 with TRBJ2-7; D remains ambiguous. V was pared by 4 bases and J by 2 bases, with 12 bases between. CDR1 and CDR2 (germline): SNHLY, FYNNEI. The CDR3 has 14 residues. The CDR3 sequence: CASSVPASPYEQYF. For the CDR3, the DNA is TGTGCCAGCAGTGTCCCGGCCTCCCCCTACGAGCAGTACTTC.

The chain uses TRBV10-3 and TRBJ2-3; D is undetermined. V lost 2 bases to trimming and J lost 5 bases, with 2 bases between them. In germline, CDR1 is ENHRY, CDR2 SYGVKD. CDR3 length: 11 amino acids. The CDR3 region has the DNA TGTGCCATCAGTGAGGAAGATACGCAGTATTTT. Protein product: CAISEEDTQYF.

J is TRBJ2-1 and V is TRBV10-3; D perhaps matches TRBD2 (6 bases). V was clipped by 4 bases and J by 6 bases, with 19 bases between them. The CDR3 loop spans 16 amino acids. Germline loops: CDR1 ENHRY, CDR2 SYGVKD. In DNA form, the CDR3 reads TGTGCCATCAGTGCCGGGGGAGGAACCGGGGTCAATGAGCAGTTCTTC. As protein: CAISAGGGTGVNEQFF.

This chain joins TRBV3-1 (or the pseudogene TRBV3-2) and TRBJ2-3; perhaps TRBD2 as D (6 bases). Trimming took 6 bases from V and 5 from J, leaving 15 bases between them. Germline V lookup: CDR1 LGHDT, CDR2 YNNKEL (reference sequence). The CDR3 sequence is 14 residues long. The CDR3 protein is CASRRSGWGDTQYF. Written as DNA, the CDR3 is TGTGCCAGCAGACGCAGCGGGTGGGGAGATACGCAGTATTTT.

This clone was recorded once. This chain uses TRBV7-2 with TRBJ1-2; 10 positions match TRBD1. Trimming at V came to 0 bases and at J to 0 bases, leaving 1 base not matched to a gene. The CDR3 runs to 16 residues. Germline CDR1 is SGHTA and CDR2 is FQGNSA. CDR3 in DNA: TGTGCCAGCAGCTTAGCAGGGACAGGGGCTAACTATGGCTACACCTTC. Protein product: CASSLAGTGANYGYTF.

CDR3 DNA: TGCGCCAGCAGCTTAGCGGGGGGTAGCACAGATACGCAGTATTTT. It yields the protein CASSLAGGSTDTQYF. The V call is TRBV5-1, the J call TRBJ2-3, with 9 bases identical to TRBD2. In germline, CDR1 is SGHRS, CDR2 YFSETQ. There are 15 residues in the CDR3. V dropped 2 bases and J dropped 0; count of bases not matched to a gene: 1.

This chain connects TRBV4-1 to TRBJ1-2; D might be TRBD1 (5 bases). The CDR3 runs 14 residues. Germline lookup yields CDR1 MGHRA and CDR2 YSYEKL. V was pared by 0 bases and J by 8 bases, with 13 bases between. The CDR3 DNA reads TGCGCCAGCAGCCAAGATCACGGGGGTCGGGGCTACACCTTC. Residues: CASSQDHGGRGYTF.

The chain joins TRBV7-9 to TRBJ2-3; 12 bases agree with TRBD2. Trimming at V came to 3 bases and at J to 3 bases, leaving 1 base not matched to a gene. The CDR3 spans 15 residues. Germline CDR1 reads SEHNR; CDR2 reads FQNEAQ (reference sequence). CDR3 coding DNA: TGTGCCAGCAGCTTGGGGACTAGCGGGACAGATACGCAGTATTTT. Encoded protein: CASSLGTSGTDTQYF.

This chain links TRBV27 with TRBJ2-7, with D perhaps matching TRBD2 (6 bases). Looked up from germline, CDR1 is MNHEY and CDR2 is SMNVEV (reference sequence). The CDR3 runs 16 residues. Trimming took off 1 base at V and 1 base at J, with 14 bases between the two ends. In DNA, the CDR3 is TGTGCCAGCAGTTTATTGGGGGGAGAGAAATCCTACGAGCAGTACTTC. Translation gives CASSLLGGEKSYEQYF.

The chain employs TRBV9 and TRBJ1-5, with D perhaps matching TRBD1 (5 bases). CDR1 and CDR2 (germline): SGDLS, YYNGEE. The CDR3 spans 24 residues. V dropped 3 bases and J dropped 1 base, with 38 bases sitting between them. This CDR3 reads CASSDSDEIVGRPVYPESNQPQHF. The CDR3 nucleotides are TGTGCCAGCAGCGACTCAGATGAAATAGTGGGGCGACCGGTTTATCCGGAAAGCAATCAGCCCCAGCATTTT.

This clone appeared a single time. The chain recombines TRBV7-2 with TRBJ2-1; the D is unclear. V lost 6 bases and J lost 2, with 8 bases in between. CDR1 and CDR2 from the germline V gene are SGHTA and FQGNSA. The CDR3 is 13 residues long. In DNA form, the CDR3 reads TGTGCCAGCAGAGATGGGACCTACAATGAGCAGTTCTTC. Translating gives CASRDGTYNEQFF.

V and J are TRBV7-9 and TRBJ2-3; D may match TRBD1 or TRBD2 (6 bases each). Germline values: CDR1 SEHNR, CDR2 FQNEAQ (reference sequence). The V end lost 5 bases, the J end lost 4 bases, and 22 bases lay between the germline ends. The CDR3 runs 17 residues. The CDR3 region is CASSRGQPSAHPDTQYF. CDR3 bases: TGTGCCAGCAGCAGAGGACAGCCTAGCGCTCACCCAGATACGCAGTATTTT.

The V call is TRBV5-8, the J call TRBJ2-3; D perhaps matches TRBD2 (6 bases). CDR1 is SGHTS and CDR2 is YDEGEE in the germline V gene. The CDR3 is made up of 17 amino acids. The V and J ends lost 0 bases and 3 bases respectively, with 17 bases between them. The CDR3 DNA reads as TGTGCCAGCAGCTTGGCATTAGGCGGGGCGCTAACAGATACGCAGTATTTT. It is translated as CASSLALGGALTDTQYF. The full variable domain, rest sourced from reference TRBV5-8 and TRBJ2-3, is EAGVTQSPTHLIKTRGQQATLRCSPISGHTSVYWYQQALGLGLQFLLWYDEGEERNRGNFPPRFSGRQFPNYSSELNVNALELEDSALYLCASSLALGGALTDTQYFGPGTRLTVL.

This clone was observed a few times. The chain joins TRBV5-4 to TRBJ2-6; the match to TRBD1 covers 9 bases. Germline V gene lookup returns CDR1 SGHNT and CDR2 YYREEE (reference sequence). J was trimmed by 1 base and V by 5 bases; bases with no gene match: 4. This CDR3 has 16 amino acids. CDR3 region: CASRLQGASGANVLTF. CDR3 nucleotides: TGTGCCAGCAGGCTACAGGGGGCGTCTGGGGCCAACGTCCTGACTTTC.

This clone was found once. The chain recombines TRBV4-3 with TRBJ2-3; D is ambiguous. The CDR3 has 15 amino acids. The V end lost 2 bases, the J end lost 4 bases, and 13 bases lay between the germline ends. From germline, CDR1 is LGHNA and CDR2 YSLEER. This CDR3 is CASSQQETSSDTQYF. The CDR3, as DNA: TGCGCCAGCAGCCAACAAGAGACCAGTTCAGATACGCAGTATTTT.

This chain links TRBV11-3 with TRBJ2-3, with D tentatively TRBD2 (6 bases). The CDR3 is made up of 15 amino acids. Trimming shortened V by 0 bases and J by 4 bases, and 11 bases separated the two germline ends. From germline, CDR1 is SGHNT and CDR2 YENEEA. CDR3 in amino acids: CASSLERGSPDTQYF. The CDR3 bases are TGTGCCAGCAGCTTAGAACGGGGGAGCCCAGATACGCAGTATTTT.

The CDR3 sequence: CATSREVNYNSPLHF. As DNA, the CDR3 is TGTGCCACCAGCAGAGAGGTGAACTATAATTCACCCCTCCACTTT. The gene calls are TRBV15 and TRBJ1-6; D is undetermined. In germline, CDR1 is LNHNV, CDR2 YYDKDF (reference sequence). Deletions cut 0 bases from V and 3 bases from J, with 6 bases between. The CDR3 extends over 15 amino acids.

The J gene is TRBJ2-7, the V gene TRBV7-2; no reliable D call. CDR3 size: 13 residues. Trimming stripped 1 base from V and 6 bases from J, with 10 bases between. Looked up from germline, CDR1 is SGHTA and CDR2 is FQGNSA. The CDR3 DNA follows: TGTGCCAGCAGCTTAGAGGGCCCCGCCGAGCAGTACTTC. This sequence encodes CASSLEGPAEQYF.

The chain has TRBV7-2 and TRBJ1-1; D is unclear. V dropped 1 base and J dropped 1 base, with 13 bases sitting between them. The germline gives CDR1 SGHTA, CDR2 FQGNSA. This CDR3 contains 16 residues. The CDR3 sequence: CASSLGFRGRNTEAFF. CDR3 sequence (DNA): TGTGCCAGCAGCTTAGGTTTCCGGGGTAGGAACACTGAAGCTTTCTTT. Full variable domain (outside the CDR3, taken from reference TRBV7-2 and TRBJ1-1): GAGVSQSPSNKVTEKGKDVELRCDPISGHTALYWYRQSLGQGLEFLIYFQGNSAPDKSGLPSDRFSAERTGGSVSTLTIQRTQQEDSAVYLCASSLGFRGRNTEAFFGQGTRLTVV.

This sequence joins TRBV7-6 and TRBJ1-1; D might be TRBD1 (6 bases). The CDR3 contains 16 residues. V lost 5 bases to trimming and J lost 5 bases, with 21 bases between them. In germline, CDR1 is SGHVS, CDR2 FNYEAQ. CDR3 amino acids: CASSTFWGGADTEAFF. The CDR3 DNA sequence: TGTGCCAGCAGCACTTTCTGGGGGGGCGCAGATACTGAAGCTTTCTTT. The full variable domain, with the rest looked up from reference TRBV7-6 and TRBJ1-1, is GAGVSQSPRYKVTKRGQDVALRCDPISGHVSLYWYRQALGQGPEFLTYFNYEAQQDKSGLPNDRFSAERPEGSISTLTIQRTEQRDSAMYRCASSTFWGGADTEAFFGQGTRLTVV.

The chain joins TRBV18 to TRBJ2-2, with D unresolved. Germline assignment: CDR1 KGHSH and CDR2 LQKENI. The V and J ends lost 2 bases and 7 bases respectively, with 14 bases between them. CDR3 length: 15 amino acids. The CDR3 loop reads CASSPEYIYVGELFF. The DNA of the CDR3 is TGTGCCAGCTCACCAGAATATATTTACGTCGGGGAGCTGTTTTTT.

The chain joins TRBV9 to TRBJ2-6, with 8 bases that match TRBD2. Per germline, CDR1 SGDLS and CDR2 YYNGEE. The CDR3 length is 15 residues. V shed 4 bases and J 4 bases; nucleotides not matched to a gene: 4. CDR3 loop: CASSSGLAGANVLTF. CDR3 DNA: TGTGCCAGCAGCTCTGGACTAGCCGGGGCCAACGTCCTGACTTTC.

The V call is TRBV7-2, the J call TRBJ2-1; 8 positions agree with TRBD2. Germline CDR1 is SGHTA and CDR2 is FQGNSA. The CDR3 runs to 13 residues. V gave up 2 bases and J gave up 13 bases; unmatched junction bases: 7. CDR3 nucleotides: TGTGCCAGCAGCTTACGGCGGGGGGTGGGTCAGTTCTTC. Translation: CASSLRRGVGQFF.

This clone is a singleton in its sample. V is TRBV12-3 or TRBV12-4 and J is TRBJ2-2, with D unclear. V was clipped by 3 bases and J by 5 bases, with 7 bases between them. The CDR3 spans 13 residues. The CDR3 here is CASSLSLTGELFF. Here the CDR3 DNA reads TGTGCCAGCAGTTTGTCACTGACCGGGGAGCTGTTTTTT.

J is TRBJ2-7 and V is TRBV4-1; D is perhaps TRBD1 (6 bases). The CDR3 runs 15 residues. CDR1 and CDR2 from the germline V gene are MGHRA and YSYEKL. The V and J ends lost 0 bases and 5 bases respectively, with 14 bases between them. CDR3 in DNA: TGCGCCAGCAGCCAAGATTGGGGCAGGGGAGACGAGCAGTACTTC. Translating gives CASSQDWGRGDEQYF.